This TCR beta chain comes out of a study of blood T cell repertoires in COVID-19. Study in general: PBMCs, B-cell-depleted T cells, or T cells provided the cDNA or gDNA that made up the material.

Assay used: immunoSEQ multiplex PCR; TCRdb lists only in-frame clones, some missing. This table has 390,000 or so clones, 86% appearing once. Trimming removed 0 bases from V and 0 bases from J, with 5 bases in between. The CDR3 consists of 14 residues. Germline lookup yields CDR1 MNHEY and CDR2 SVGAGI. This clonotype was obtained from a woman between 25 and 40 years old with active or convalescent COVID-19. The rearrangement joins TRBV6-5 to TRBJ1-1; TRBD1 might be the D (5 bases). Material: peripheral blood. The CDR3 sequence is CASSYSDMNTEAFF. In nucleotides, the CDR3 is TGTGCCAGCAGTTACTCGGACATGAACACTGAAGCTTTCTTT.